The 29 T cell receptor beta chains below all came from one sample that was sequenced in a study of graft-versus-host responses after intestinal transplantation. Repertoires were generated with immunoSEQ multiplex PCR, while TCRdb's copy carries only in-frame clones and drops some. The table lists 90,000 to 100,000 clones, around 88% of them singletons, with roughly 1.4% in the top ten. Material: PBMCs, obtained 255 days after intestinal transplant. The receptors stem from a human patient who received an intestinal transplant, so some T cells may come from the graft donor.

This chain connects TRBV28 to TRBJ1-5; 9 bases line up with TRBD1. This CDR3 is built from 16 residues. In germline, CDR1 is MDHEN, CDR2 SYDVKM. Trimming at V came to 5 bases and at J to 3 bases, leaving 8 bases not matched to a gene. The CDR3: CASSPTGTGFNQPQHF. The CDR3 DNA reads TGTGCCAGCAGTCCTACTGGGACAGGGTTCAATCAGCCCCAGCATTTT.

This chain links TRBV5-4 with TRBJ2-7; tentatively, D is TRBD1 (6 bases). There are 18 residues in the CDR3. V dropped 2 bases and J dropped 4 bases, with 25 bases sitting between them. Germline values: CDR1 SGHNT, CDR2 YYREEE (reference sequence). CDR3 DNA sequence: TGTGCCAGCAGCTTTTTATCTATAAAACAGGGATTCCCTTACGAGCAGTACTTC. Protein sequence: CASSFLSIKQGFPYEQYF.

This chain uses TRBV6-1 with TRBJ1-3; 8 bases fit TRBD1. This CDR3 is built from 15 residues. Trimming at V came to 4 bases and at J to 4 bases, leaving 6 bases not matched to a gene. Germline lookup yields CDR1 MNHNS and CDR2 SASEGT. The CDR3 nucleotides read TGTGCCAGCAGTGCCCGGACAGGGACAGGAAACACCATATATTTT. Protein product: CASSARTGTGNTIYF.

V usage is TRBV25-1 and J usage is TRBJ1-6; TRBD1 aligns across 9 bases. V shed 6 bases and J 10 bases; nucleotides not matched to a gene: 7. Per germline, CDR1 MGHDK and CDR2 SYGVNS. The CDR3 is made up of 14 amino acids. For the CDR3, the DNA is TGTGCCAGCAGCGGGACAGGGTTTGTGTCACCCCTCCACTTT. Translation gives CASSGTGFVSPLHF.

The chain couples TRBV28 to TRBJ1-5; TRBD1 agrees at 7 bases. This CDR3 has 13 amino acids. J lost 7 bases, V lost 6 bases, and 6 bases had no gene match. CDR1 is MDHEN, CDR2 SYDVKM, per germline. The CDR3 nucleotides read TGTGCCAGCAGCAAACAGGGGAAACAGCCCCAGCATTTT. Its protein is CASSKQGKQPQHF.

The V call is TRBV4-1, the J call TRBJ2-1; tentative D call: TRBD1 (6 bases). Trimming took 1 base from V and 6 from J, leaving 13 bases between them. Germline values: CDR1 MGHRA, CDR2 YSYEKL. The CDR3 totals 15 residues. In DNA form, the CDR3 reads TGCGCCAGCAGCCAAGCGATGTTAGGGGGCAATGAGCAGTTCTTC. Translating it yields CASSQAMLGGNEQFF.

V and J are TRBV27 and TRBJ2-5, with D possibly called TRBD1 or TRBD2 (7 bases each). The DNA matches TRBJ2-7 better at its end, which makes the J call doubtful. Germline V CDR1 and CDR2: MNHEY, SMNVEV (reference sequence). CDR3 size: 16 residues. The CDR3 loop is CASSIGRGRGPYEQYF. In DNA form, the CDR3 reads TGTGCCAGCAGTATAGGGAGGGGGCGAGGGCCCTACGAGCAGTACTTC.

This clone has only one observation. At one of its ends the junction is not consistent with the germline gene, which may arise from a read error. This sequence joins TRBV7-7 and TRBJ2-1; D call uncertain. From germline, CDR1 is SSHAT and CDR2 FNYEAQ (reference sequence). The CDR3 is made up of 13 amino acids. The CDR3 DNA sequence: TGTGCTAGCAGCTTAGGCCAGTCAAACCTGCAGTTCTTC. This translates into CASSLGQSNLQFF. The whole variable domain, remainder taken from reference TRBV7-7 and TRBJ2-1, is GAGVSQSPRYKVTKRGQDVTLRCDPISSHATLYWYQQALGQGPEFLTYFNYEAQPDKSGLPSDRFSAERPEGSISTLTIQRTEQRDSAMYRCASSLGQSNLQFFGPGTRLTVL.

The CDR3 here is CASQNQKNTEAFF. The CDR3 bases are TGCGCCAGCCAGAATCAGAAGAACACTGAAGCTTTCTTT. The rearrangement links TRBV10-2 to TRBJ1-1; unclear D gene. This CDR3 is built from 13 residues. The V and J ends lost 8 bases and 1 base respectively, with 11 bases between them. Per the germline V gene, CDR1 is WSHSY and CDR2 is SAAADI.

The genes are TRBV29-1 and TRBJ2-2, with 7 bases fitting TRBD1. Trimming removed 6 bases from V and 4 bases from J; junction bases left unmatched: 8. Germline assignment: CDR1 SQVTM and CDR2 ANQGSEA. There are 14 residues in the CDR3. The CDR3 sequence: CSVTDRFRTGELFF. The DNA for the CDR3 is TGCAGCGTGACGGACAGGTTTCGCACCGGGGAGCTGTTTTTT.

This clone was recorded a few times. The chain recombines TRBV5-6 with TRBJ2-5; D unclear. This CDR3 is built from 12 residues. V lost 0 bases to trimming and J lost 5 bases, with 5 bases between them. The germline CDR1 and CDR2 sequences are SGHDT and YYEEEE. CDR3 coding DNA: TGTGCCAGCAGCTTGGTGGGGGAGACCCAGTACTTC. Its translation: CASSLVGETQYF.

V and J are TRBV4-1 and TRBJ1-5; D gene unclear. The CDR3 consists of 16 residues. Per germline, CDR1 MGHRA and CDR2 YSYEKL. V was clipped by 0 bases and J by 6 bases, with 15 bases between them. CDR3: CASSQEVRASIQPQHF. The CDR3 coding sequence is TGCGCCAGCAGCCAAGAGGTCCGAGCCTCGATTCAGCCCCAGCATTTT.

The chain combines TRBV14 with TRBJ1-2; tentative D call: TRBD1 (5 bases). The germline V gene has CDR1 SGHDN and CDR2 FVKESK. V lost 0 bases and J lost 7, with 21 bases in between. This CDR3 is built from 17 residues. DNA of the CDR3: TGTGCCAGCAGCCAAGAGGGCCGGGGACCAAGTTTTCGTGGCTACACCTTC. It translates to CASSQEGRGPSFRGYTF.

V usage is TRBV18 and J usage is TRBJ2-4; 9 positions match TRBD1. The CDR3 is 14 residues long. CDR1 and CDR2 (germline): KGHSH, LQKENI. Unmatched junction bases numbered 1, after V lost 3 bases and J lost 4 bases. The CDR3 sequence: CASSPDRGKNIQYF. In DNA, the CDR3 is TGTGCCAGCTCACCGGACAGGGGAAAAAACATTCAGTACTTC.

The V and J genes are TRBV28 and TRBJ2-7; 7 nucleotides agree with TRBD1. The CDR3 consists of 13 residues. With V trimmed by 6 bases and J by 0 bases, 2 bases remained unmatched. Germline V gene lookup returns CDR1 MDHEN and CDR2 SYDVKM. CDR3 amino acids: CASRGDSSYEQYF. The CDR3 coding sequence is TGTGCCAGCAGGGGGGACAGCTCCTACGAGCAGTACTTC.

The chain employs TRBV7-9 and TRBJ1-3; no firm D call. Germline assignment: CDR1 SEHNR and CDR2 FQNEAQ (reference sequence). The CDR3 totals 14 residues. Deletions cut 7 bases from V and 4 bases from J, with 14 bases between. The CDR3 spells CASIDTTVGNTIYF. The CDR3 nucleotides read TGTGCCAGCATAGATACCACCGTAGGAAACACCATATATTTT. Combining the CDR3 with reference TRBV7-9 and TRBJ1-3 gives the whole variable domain DTGVSQNPRHKITKRGQNVTFRCDPISEHNRLYWYRQTLGQGPEFLTYFQNEAQLEKSRLLSDRFSAERPKGSFSTLEIQRTEQGDSAMYLCASIDTTVGNTIYFGEGSWLTVV.

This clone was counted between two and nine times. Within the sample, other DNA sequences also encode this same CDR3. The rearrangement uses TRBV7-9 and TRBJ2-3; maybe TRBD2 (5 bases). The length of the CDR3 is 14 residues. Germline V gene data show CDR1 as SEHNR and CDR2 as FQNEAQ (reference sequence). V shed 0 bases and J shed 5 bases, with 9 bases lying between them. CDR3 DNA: TGTGCCAGCAGCTTAGCGGGAGATGGAGATACGCAGTATTTT. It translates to CASSLAGDGDTQYF.

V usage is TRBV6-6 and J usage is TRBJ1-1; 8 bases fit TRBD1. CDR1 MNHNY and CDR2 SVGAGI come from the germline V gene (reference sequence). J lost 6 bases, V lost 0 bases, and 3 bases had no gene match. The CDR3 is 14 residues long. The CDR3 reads CASSYSGQGPEAFF. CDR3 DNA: TGTGCCAGCAGTTACTCCGGACAGGGACCTGAAGCTTTCTTT.

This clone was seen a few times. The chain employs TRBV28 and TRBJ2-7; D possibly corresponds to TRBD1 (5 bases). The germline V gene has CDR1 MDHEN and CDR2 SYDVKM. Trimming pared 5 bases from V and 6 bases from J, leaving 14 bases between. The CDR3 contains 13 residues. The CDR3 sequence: CASSGATPLEQYF. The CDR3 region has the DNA TGTGCCAGCAGTGGGGCGACACCCCTCGAGCAGTACTTC.

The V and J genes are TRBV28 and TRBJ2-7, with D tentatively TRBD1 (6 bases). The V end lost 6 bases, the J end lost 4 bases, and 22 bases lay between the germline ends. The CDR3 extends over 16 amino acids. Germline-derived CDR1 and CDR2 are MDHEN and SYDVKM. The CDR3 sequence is CASSSTTGQHLYEQYF. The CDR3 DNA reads TGTGCCAGCAGCTCAACGACAGGACAACATCTATACGAGCAGTACTTC.

The DNA of the CDR3 is TGTGCCAGCAGTTTGGAGGGCCCGTGGAATGAGCAGTTCTTC. This gives the protein CASSLEGPWNEQFF. The chain has TRBV28 and TRBJ2-1, with TRBD2 as a possible D gene (6 bases). Between the trimmed V and J ends, which lost 3 bases and 7 bases, there was a span of 13 bases. CDR1 and CDR2 from the germline V gene are MDHEN and SYDVKM. The CDR3 length is 14 residues.

CDR3 loop: CASRDGQSNQPQHF. CDR3 bases: TGTGCCAGCAGGGACGGACAGTCCAATCAGCCCCAGCATTTT. The chain joins TRBV6-5 to TRBJ1-5, with a tentative D call TRBD1 (6 bases). With 6 bases removed from V and 3 bases from J, the gap between germline ends came to 12 bases. Looked up from germline, CDR1 is MNHEY and CDR2 is SVGAGI. The CDR3 totals 14 residues.

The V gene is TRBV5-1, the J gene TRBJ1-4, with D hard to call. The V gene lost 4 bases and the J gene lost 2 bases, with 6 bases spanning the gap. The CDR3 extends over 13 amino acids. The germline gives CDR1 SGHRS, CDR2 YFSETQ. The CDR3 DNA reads TGCGCCAGCAGCCGGATCACTAATGAAAAACTGTTTTTT. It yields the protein CASSRITNEKLFF.

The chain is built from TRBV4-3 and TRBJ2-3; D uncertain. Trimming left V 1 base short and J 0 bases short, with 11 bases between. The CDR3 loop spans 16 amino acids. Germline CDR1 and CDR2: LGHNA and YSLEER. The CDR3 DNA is TGCGCCAGCAGCCAAGTAACGGAGACTAGCACAGATACGCAGTATTTT. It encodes CASSQVTETSTDTQYF.

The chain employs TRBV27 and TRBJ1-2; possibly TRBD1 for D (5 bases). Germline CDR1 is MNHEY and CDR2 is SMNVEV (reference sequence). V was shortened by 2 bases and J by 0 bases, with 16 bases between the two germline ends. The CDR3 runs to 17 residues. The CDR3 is CASSLVPRGGANYGYTF. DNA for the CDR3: TGTGCCAGCAGTTTAGTTCCACGGGGGGGGGCTAACTATGGCTACACCTTC.

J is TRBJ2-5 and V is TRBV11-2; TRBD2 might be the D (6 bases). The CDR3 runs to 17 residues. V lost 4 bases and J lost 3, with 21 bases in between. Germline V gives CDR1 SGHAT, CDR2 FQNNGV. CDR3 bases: TGTGCCAGCAGCTCTAGATCGTCGGGGGTCAGGGAAGAGACCCAGTACTTC. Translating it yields CASSSRSSGVREETQYF.

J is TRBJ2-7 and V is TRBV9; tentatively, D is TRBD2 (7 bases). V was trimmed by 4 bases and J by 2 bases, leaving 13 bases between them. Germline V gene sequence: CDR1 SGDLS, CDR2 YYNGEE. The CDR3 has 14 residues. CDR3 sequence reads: CASSPGGATYEQYF. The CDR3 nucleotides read TGTGCCAGCAGCCCTGGGGGGGCGACCTACGAGCAGTACTTC.

This CDR3 is CASSLSQRYEQFF. The CDR3 nucleotides read TGTGCCAGCAGTTTATCACAACGGTATGAGCAGTTCTTC. The J gene is TRBJ2-1, the V gene TRBV27; D ambiguous. Germline V gene sequence: CDR1 MNHEY, CDR2 SMNVEV (reference sequence). The ends were cut back, 0 bases at V and 8 bases at J, with 8 bases in the middle. This CDR3 comprises 13 residues.

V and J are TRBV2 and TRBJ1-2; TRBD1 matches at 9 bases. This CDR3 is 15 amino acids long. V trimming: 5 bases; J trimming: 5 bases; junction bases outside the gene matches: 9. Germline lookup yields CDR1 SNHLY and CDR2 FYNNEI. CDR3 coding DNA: TGTGCCAGCAGTTCACCGGGACAGGGAAAATATGGCTACACCTTC. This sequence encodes CASSSPGQGKYGYTF.